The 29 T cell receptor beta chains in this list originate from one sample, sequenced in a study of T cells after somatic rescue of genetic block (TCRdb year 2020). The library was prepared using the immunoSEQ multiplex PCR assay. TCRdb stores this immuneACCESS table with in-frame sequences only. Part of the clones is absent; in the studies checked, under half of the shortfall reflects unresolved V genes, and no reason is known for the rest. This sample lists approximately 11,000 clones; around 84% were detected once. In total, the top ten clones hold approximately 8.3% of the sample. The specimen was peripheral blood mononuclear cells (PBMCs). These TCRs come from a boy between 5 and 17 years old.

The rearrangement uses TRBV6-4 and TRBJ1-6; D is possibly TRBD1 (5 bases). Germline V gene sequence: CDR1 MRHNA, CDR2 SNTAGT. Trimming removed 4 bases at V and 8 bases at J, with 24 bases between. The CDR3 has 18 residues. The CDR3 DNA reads TGTGCCAGCAGTGGACCGGGGACCCCCGTTAGTTGTGATTCACCCCTCCACTTT. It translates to CASSGPGTPVSCDSPLHF.

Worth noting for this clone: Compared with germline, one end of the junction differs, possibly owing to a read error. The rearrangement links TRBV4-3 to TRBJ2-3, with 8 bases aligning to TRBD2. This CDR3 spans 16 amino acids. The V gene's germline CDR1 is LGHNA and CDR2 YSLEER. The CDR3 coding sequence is TGCGCCAGCAGTCAAGGCCCCGGGGGGGCGTCAGATACGCAGTATTTT. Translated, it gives CASSQGPGGASDTQYF.

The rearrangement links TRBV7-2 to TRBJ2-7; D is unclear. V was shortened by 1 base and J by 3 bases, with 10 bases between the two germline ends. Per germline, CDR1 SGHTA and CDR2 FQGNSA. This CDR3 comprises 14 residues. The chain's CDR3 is CASSLDGRDYEQYF. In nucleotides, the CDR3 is TGTGCCAGCAGCTTAGATGGTAGGGACTACGAGCAGTACTTC.

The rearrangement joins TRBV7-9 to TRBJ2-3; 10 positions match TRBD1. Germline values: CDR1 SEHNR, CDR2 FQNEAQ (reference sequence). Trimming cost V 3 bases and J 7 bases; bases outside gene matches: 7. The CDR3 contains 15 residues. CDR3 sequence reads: CASSFDRGRENTQYF. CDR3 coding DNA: TGTGCCAGCAGCTTCGACAGGGGGCGCGAAAATACGCAGTATTTT. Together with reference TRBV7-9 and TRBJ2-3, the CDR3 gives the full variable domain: DTGVSQNPRHKITKRGQNVTFRCDPISEHNRLYWYRQTLGQGPEFLTYFQNEAQLEKSRLLSDRFSAERPKGSFSTLEIQRTEQGDSAMYLCASSFDRGRENTQYFGPGTRLTVL.

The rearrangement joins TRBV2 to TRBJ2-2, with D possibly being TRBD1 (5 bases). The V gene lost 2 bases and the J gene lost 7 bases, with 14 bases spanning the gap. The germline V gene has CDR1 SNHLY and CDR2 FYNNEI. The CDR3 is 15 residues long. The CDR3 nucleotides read TGTGCCAGCAGTGAATTAGGGCAGGGCGGCGGGGAGCTGTTTTTT. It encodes CASSELGQGGGELFF.

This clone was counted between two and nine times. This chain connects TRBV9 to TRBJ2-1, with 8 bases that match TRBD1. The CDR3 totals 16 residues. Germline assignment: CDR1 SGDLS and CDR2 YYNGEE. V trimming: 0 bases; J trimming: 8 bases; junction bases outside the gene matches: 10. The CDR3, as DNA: TGTGCCAGCAGCGTAGATCCAGGGGGCGTTGTTTATGAGCAGTTCTTC. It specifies CASSVDPGGVVYEQFF. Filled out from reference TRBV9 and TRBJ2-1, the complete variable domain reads DSGVTQTPKHLITATGQRVTLRCSPRSGDLSVYWYQQSLDQGLQFLIQYYNGEERAKGNILERFSAQQFPDLHSELNLSSLELGDSALYFCASSVDPGGVVYEQFFGPGTRLTVL.

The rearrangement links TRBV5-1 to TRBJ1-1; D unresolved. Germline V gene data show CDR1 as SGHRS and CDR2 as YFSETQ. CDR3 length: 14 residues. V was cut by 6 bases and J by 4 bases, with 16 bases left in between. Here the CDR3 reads CASMRDIGGTEAFF. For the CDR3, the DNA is TGCGCCAGCATGCGGGATATCGGAGGCACTGAAGCTTTCTTT. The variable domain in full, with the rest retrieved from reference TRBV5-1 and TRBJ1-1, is KAGVTQTPRYLIKTRGQQVTLSCSPISGHRSVSWYQQTPGQGLQFLFEYFSETQRNKGNFPGRFSGRQFSNSRSEMNVSTLELGDSALYLCASMRDIGGTEAFFGQGTRLTVV.

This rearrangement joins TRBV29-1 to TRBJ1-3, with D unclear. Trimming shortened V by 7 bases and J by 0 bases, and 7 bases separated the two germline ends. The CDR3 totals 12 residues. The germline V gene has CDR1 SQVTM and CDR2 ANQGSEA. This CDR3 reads CSAAVSGNTIYF. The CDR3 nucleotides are TGCAGCGCCGCAGTCTCTGGAAACACCATATATTTT.

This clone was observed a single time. CDR3 loop: CASSYSQRDNEQFF. Written as DNA, the CDR3 is TGTGCCAGCAGTTACTCTCAGAGGGACAATGAGCAGTTCTTC. The chain has TRBV6-6 and TRBJ2-1; a weak D match, TRBD2 (5 bases). Trimming pared 0 bases from V and 5 bases from J, leaving 8 bases between. Germline CDR1 reads MNHNY; CDR2 reads SVGAGI (reference sequence). This CDR3 is built from 14 residues.

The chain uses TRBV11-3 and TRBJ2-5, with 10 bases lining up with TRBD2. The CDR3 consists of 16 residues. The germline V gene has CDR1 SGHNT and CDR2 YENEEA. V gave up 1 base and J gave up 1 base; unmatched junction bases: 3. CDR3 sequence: CASSLGSGRPQETQYF. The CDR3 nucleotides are TGTGCCAGCAGCTTAGGTAGCGGGAGGCCCCAAGAGACCCAGTACTTC.

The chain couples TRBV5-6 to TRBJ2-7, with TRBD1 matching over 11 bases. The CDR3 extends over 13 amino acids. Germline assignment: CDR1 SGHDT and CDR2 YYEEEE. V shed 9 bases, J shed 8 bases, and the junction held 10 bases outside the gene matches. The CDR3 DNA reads TGTGCCACCTTAGGACAGGGGGCGCCACAGCAGTACTTC. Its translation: CATLGQGAPQQYF. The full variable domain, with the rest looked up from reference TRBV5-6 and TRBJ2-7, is DAGVTQSPTHLIKTRGQQVTLRCSPKSGHDTVSWYQQALGQGPQFIFQYYEEEERQRGNFPDRFSGHQFPNYSSELNVNALLLGDSALYLCATLGQGAPQQYFGPGTRLTVT.

Here the CDR3 reads CASSRAGRSSYNEQFF. The DNA for the CDR3 is TGTGCCAGCAGCCGAGCGGGGCGGAGCTCCTACAATGAGCAGTTCTTC. This chain connects TRBV27 to TRBJ2-1; the match to TRBD2 covers 7 bases. The CDR3 runs to 16 residues. Germline V gene data show CDR1 as MNHEY and CDR2 as SMNVEV (reference sequence). J gave up 0 bases and V 6 bases, and 8 bases lay outside the gene matches.

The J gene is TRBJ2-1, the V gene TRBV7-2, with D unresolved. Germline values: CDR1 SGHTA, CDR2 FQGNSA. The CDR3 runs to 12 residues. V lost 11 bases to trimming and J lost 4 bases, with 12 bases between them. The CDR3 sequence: CAQVGRYNEQFF. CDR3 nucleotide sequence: TGTGCCCAGGTAGGGCGGTACAATGAGCAGTTCTTC.

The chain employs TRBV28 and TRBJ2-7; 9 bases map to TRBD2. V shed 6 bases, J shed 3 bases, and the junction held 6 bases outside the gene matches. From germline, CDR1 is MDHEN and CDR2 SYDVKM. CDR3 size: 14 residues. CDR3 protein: CASSMGLAGYEQYF. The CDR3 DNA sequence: TGTGCCAGCAGCATGGGACTAGCCGGCTACGAGCAGTACTTC.

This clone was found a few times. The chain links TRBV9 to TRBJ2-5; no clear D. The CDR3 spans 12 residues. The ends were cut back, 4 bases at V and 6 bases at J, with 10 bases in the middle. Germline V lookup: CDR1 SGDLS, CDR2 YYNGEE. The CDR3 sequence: CASSPMGKTQYF. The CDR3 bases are TGTGCCAGCAGCCCCATGGGAAAGACCCAGTACTTC.

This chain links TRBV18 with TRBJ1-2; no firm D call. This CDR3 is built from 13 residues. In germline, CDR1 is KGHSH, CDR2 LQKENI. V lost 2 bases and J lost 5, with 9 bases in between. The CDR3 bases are TGTGCCAGCTCACCAAAACATATTTATGGCTACACCTTC. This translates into CASSPKHIYGYTF.

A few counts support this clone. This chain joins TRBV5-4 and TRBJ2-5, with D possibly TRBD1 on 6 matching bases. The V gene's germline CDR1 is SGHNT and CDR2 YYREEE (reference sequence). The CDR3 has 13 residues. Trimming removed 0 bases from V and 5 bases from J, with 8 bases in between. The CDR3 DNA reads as TGTGCCAGCAGCTTGGTCACAGGGGAGACCCAGTACTTC. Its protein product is CASSLVTGETQYF.

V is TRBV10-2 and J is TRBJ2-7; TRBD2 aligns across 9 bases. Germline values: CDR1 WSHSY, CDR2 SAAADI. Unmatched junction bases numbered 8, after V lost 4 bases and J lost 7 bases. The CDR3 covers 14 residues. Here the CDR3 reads CASSVRTSVREQYF. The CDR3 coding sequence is TGCGCCAGCAGTGTAAGGACTAGCGTAAGGGAGCAGTACTTC.

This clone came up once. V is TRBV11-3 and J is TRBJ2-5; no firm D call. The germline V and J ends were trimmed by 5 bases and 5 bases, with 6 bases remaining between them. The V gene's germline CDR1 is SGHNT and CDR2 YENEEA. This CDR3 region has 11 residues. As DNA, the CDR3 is TGTGCCAGCAGCGATGCGGAGACCCAGTACTTC. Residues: CASSDAETQYF.

Written as DNA, the CDR3 is TGTGCCAGCAGCAGACAGGGGCCCAATCAGCCCCAGCATTTT. It yields the protein CASSRQGPNQPQHF. This chain uses TRBV27 with TRBJ1-5; 8 bases match TRBD1. In germline, CDR1 is MNHEY, CDR2 SMNVEV (reference sequence). The ends lost 6 bases at V and 3 bases at J; junction bases unmatched: 4. This CDR3 is 14 amino acids long.

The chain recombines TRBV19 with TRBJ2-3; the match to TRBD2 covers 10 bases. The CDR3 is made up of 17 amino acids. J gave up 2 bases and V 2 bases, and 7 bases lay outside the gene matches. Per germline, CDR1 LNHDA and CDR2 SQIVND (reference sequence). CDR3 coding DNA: TGTGCCAGTAGTATAAGGGGACTAGCGAGTAACACAGATACGCAGTATTTT. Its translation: CASSIRGLASNTDTQYF.

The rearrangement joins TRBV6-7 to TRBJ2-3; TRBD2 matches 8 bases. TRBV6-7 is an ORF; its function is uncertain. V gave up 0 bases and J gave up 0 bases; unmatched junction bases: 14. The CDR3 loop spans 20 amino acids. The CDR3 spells CASSYSDPGGGGTSTDTQYF. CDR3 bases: TGTGCCAGCAGTTACTCGGACCCCGGGGGGGGTGGAACTAGCACAGATACGCAGTATTTT.

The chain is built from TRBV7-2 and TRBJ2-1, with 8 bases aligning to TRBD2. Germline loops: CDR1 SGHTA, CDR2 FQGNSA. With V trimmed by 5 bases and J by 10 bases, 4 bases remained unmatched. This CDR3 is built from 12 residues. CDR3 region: CASSLIAGEQFF. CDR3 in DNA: TGTGCCAGCAGCCTAATAGCGGGAGAGCAGTTCTTC. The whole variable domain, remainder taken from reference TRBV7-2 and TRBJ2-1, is GAGVSQSPSNKVTEKGKDVELRCDPISGHTALYWYRQSLGQGLEFLIYFQGNSAPDKSGLPSDRFSAERTGGSVSTLTIQRTQQEDSAVYLCASSLIAGEQFFGPGTRLTVL.

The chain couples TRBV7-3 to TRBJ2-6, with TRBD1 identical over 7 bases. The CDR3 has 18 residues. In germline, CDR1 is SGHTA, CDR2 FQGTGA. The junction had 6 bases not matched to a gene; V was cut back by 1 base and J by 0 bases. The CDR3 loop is CASSLKDRAFSGANVLTF. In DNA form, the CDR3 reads TGTGCCAGCAGCTTAAAAGACAGGGCCTTCTCTGGGGCCAACGTCCTGACTTTC. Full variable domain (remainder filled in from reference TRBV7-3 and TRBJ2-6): GAGVSQTPSNKVTEKGKYVELRCDPISGHTALYWYRQSLGQGPEFLIYFQGTGAADDSGLPNDRFFAVRPEGSVSTLKIQRTERGDSAVYLCASSLKDRAFSGANVLTFGAGSRLTVL.

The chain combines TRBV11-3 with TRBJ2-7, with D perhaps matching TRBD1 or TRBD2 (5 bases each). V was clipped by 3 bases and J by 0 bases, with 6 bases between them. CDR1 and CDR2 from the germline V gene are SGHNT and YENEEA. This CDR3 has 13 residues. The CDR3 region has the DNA TGTGCCAGCAGCTTGGGGACCTCCTACGAGCAGTACTTC. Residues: CASSLGTSYEQYF.

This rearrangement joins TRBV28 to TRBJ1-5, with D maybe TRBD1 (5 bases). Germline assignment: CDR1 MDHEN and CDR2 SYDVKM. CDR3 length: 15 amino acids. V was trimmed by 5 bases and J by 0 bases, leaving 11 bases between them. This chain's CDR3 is CASSRRGGSNQPQHF. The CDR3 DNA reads TGTGCCAGCAGTCGTAGGGGAGGTAGCAATCAGCCCCAGCATTTT.

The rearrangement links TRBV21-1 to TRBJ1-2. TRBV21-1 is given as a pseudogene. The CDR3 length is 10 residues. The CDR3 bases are TGTGCCAGCAGCCCTGGAGGCTACACCTTC. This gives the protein CASSPGGYTF.

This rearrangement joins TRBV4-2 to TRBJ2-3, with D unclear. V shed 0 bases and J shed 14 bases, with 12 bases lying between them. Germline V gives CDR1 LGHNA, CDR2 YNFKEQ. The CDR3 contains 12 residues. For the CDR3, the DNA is TGTGCCAGCAGCCAAGATCCAAGGGTCCCGTATTTT. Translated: CASSQDPRVPYF.

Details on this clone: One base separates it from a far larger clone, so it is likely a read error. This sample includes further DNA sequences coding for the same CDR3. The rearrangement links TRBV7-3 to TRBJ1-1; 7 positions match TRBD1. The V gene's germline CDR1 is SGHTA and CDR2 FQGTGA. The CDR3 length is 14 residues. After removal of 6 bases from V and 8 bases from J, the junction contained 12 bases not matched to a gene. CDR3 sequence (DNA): TGTGCCAGCAGAACGTTCGGACAGGACGGGGAAGCTTTCTTT. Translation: CASRTFGQDGEAFF.